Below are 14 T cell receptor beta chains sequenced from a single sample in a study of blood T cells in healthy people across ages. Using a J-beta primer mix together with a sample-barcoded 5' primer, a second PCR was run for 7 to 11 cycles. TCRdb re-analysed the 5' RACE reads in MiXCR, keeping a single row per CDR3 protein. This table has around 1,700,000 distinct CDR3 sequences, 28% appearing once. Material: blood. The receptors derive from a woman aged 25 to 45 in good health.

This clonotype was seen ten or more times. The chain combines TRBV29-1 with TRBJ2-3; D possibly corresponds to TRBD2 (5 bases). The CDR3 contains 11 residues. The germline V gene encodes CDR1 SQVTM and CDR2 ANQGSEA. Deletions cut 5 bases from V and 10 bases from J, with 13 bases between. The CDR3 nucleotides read TGCAGCGTTAGAGCGATCGGGGCGCAGTATTTT. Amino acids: CSVRAIGAQYF.

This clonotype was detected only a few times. In nucleotides, the CDR3 is TGTGCCAGCAGTTTGAACGCGGCAGGGAAAAAGTACGAGCAGTACTTC. Its protein is CASSLNAAGKKYEQYF. The V and J genes are TRBV28 and TRBJ2-1; D is perhaps TRBD1 (5 bases). The DNA end is a closer match to TRBJ2-7, so the J assignment may be wrong. The CDR3 has 16 residues. Looked up from germline, CDR1 is MDHEN and CDR2 is SYDVKM.

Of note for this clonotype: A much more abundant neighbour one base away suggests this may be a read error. This CDR3 reads CASSEGLAGYDEQYF. DNA for the CDR3: TGTGCCAGCAGTGAGGGACTAGCGGGGTACGATGAGCAGTACTTC. This sequence joins TRBV9 and TRBJ2-5; 13 bases agree with TRBD2. V lost 5 bases, J lost 11 bases, and 12 bases stayed unmatched. The CDR3 has 15 amino acids. CDR1 is SGDLS and CDR2 is YYNGEE in the germline V gene.

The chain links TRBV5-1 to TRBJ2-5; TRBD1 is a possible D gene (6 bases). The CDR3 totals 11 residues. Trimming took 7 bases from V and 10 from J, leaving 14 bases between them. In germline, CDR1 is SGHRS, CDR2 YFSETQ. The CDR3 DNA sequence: TGCGCCAGCTCGGACGGGACACGCCAGTACTTC. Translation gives CASSDGTRQYF.

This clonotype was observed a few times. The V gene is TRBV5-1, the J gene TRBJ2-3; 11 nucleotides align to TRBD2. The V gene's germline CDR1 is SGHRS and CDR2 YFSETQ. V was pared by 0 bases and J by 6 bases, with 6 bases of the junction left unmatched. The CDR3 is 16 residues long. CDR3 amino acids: CASSLADSGGADTQYF. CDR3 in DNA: TGCGCCAGCAGCTTGGCCGATAGCGGGGGGGCCGATACGCAGTATTTT.

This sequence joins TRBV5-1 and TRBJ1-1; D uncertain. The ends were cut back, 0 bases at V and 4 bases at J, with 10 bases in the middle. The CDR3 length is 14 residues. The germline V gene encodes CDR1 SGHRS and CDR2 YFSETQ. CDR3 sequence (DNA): TGCGCCAGCAGCTTGGCCCGGCAGAGCACTGAAGCTTTCTTT. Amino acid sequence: CASSLARQSTEAFF.

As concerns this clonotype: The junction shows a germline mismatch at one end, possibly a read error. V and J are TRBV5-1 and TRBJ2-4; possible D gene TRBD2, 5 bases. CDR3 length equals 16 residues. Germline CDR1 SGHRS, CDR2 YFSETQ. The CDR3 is CASSLDGMRTKNIQYF. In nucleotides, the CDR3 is TGCGCCAGTAGCTTGGACGGGATGAGGACCAAAAACATTCAGTACTTC.

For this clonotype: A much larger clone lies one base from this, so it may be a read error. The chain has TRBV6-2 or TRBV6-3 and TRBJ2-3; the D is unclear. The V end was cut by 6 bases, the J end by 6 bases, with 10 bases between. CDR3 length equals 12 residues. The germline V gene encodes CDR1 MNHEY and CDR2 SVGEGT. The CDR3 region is CASRDLADTQYF. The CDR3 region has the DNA TGTGCCAGCAGAGACCTGGCGGATACGCAGTATTTT.

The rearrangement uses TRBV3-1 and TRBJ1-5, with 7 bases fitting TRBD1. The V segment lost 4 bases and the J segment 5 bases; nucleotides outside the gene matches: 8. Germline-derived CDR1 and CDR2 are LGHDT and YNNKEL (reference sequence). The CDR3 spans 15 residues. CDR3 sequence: CASSPATGPHQPQHF. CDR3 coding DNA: TGTGCCAGCAGCCCAGCGACAGGGCCCCATCAGCCCCAGCATTTT.

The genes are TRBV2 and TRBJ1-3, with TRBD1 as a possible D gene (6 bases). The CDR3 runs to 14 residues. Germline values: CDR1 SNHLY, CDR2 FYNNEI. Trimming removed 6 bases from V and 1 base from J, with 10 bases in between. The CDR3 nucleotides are TGTGCCAGCAGGCGACAGGCTTCTGGAAACACCATATATTTT. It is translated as CASRRQASGNTIYF.

This chain's CDR3 is CASYAGGTPYEQYF. The CDR3 DNA reads as TGCGCCAGCTACGCCGGGGGCACACCCTACGAGCAGTACTTC. This chain joins TRBV5-1 and TRBJ2-7, with D tentatively TRBD1 or TRBD2 (6 bases each). This CDR3 is 14 amino acids long. Germline V CDR1 and CDR2: SGHRS, YFSETQ. V dropped 7 bases and J dropped 2 bases, with 16 bases sitting between them. The entire variable domain, with the rest obtained from reference TRBV5-1 and TRBJ2-7, is as follows: KAGVTQTPRYLIKTRGQQVTLSCSPISGHRSVSWYQQTPGQGLQFLFEYFSETQRNKGNFPGRFSGRQFSNSRSEMNVSTLELGDSALYLCASYAGGTPYEQYFGPGTRLTVT.

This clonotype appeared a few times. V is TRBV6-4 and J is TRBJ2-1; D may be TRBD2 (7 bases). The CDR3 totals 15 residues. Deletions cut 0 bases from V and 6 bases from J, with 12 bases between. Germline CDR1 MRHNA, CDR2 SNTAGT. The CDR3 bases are TGTGCCAGCAGTGACTCTGAGAGGGGGGGCAATGAGCAGTTCTTC. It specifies CASSDSERGGNEQFF.

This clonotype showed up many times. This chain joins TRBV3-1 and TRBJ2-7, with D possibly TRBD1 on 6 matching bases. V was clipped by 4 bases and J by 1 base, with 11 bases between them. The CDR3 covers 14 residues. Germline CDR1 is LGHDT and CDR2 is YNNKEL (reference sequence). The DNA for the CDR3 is TGTGCCAGCAGCCGCCGACAGGAGTCCTACGAGCAGTACTTC. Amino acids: CASSRRQESYEQYF.

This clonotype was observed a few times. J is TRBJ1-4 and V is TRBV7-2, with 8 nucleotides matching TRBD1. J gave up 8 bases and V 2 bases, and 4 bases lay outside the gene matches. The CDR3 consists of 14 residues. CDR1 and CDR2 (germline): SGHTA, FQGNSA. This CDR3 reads CASSLRRTGEKLFF. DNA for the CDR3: TGTGCCAGCAGCTTACGTCGGACAGGGGAAAAACTGTTTTTT. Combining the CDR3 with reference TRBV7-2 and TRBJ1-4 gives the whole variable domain GAGVSQSPSNKVTEKGKDVELRCDPISGHTALYWYRQSLGQGLEFLIYFQGNSAPDKSGLPSDRFSAERTGGSVSTLTIQRTQQEDSAVYLCASSLRRTGEKLFFGSGTQLSVL.